Listed here are 5 T cell receptor beta chains from one sample, sequenced in a study of OX40 agonist ivuxolimab in advanced cancers. Sequencing used immunoSEQ multiplex PCR; TCRdb keeps in-frame clones, though not all of them. The profile shows 55,000 to 80,000 clones, approximately 85% of them singletons. Specimen: CD4+ or CD8+ T cells sorted from blood, collected in a trial of the OX40 agonist ivuxolimab. These receptor sequences come from an adult with an advanced solid tumor such as melanoma, head and neck, liver or kidney cancer.

The chain links TRBV5-4 to TRBJ1-1, with 8 positions matching TRBD1. Germline V gene lookup returns CDR1 SGHNT and CDR2 YYREEE (reference sequence). After removal of 4 bases from V and 6 bases from J, the junction contained 14 bases not matched to a gene. The CDR3 consists of 16 residues. CDR3 amino acids: CASSLGQGGRSPEAFF. CDR3 sequence (DNA): TGTGCCAGCAGCCTTGGACAGGGAGGTCGGAGCCCTGAAGCTTTCTTT. The whole variable domain, remainder taken from reference TRBV5-4 and TRBJ1-1, is ETGVTQSPTHLIKTRGQQVTLRCSSQSGHNTVSWYQQALGQGPQFIFQYYREEENGRGNFPPRFSGLQFPNYSSELNVNALELDDSALYLCASSLGQGGRSPEAFFGQGTRLTVV.

The chain links TRBV7-8 to TRBJ1-5; 7 positions match TRBD1. CDR1 and CDR2 from the germline V gene are SGHVS and FQNEAQ. The CDR3 is 17 residues long. The junction had 9 bases not matched to a gene; V was cut back by 4 bases and J by 0 bases. The chain's CDR3 is CASSSPGTVDSNQPQHF. CDR3 DNA sequence: TGTGCCAGCAGCTCTCCCGGGACAGTCGATAGCAATCAGCCCCAGCATTTT.

V and J are TRBV7-9 and TRBJ1-3, with D possibly TRBD1 on 5 matching bases. There are 16 residues in the CDR3. V shed 4 bases and J shed 3 bases, with 16 bases lying between them. Germline CDR1 SEHNR, CDR2 FQNEAQ (reference sequence). The CDR3 DNA sequence: TGTGCCAGCAGCTCTCAGGGCGGATCTAGTGGAAACACCATATATTTT. It specifies CASSSQGGSSGNTIYF.

The V and J genes are TRBV4-3 and TRBJ1-2, with D maybe TRBD1 (5 bases). The CDR3 spans 15 residues. Germline CDR1 reads LGHNA; CDR2 reads YSLEER. The V and J ends lost 0 bases and 0 bases respectively, with 8 bases between them. CDR3 region: CASSQDLRANYGYTF. The CDR3 DNA sequence: TGCGCCAGCAGCCAAGACCTCAGGGCTAACTATGGCTACACCTTC.

This clone was seen once. CDR3 coding DNA: TGTGCCAGCTCACCACCGGGGGACATCTATAGCAATCAGCCCCAGCATTTT. It is translated as CASSPPGDIYSNQPQHF. V and J are TRBV18 and TRBJ1-5; a weak D match, TRBD1 (6 bases). Trimming took off 0 bases at V and 0 bases at J, with 12 bases between the two ends. The CDR3 consists of 17 residues. Germline CDR1 is KGHSH and CDR2 is LQKENI.